These 22 T cell receptor beta chains were sequenced from one sample in a study of CD8 T cells in ankylosing spondylitis. Study findings and constraints: Blood from ankylosing spondylitis patients appeared to carry a characteristic roughly 8-variant TCR beta motif.

From the 5' RACE reads, TCRdb called clonotypes with MiXCR, one entry per CDR3 protein. In the table there are about 800,000 distinct CDR3 sequences, 12% of which are singletons. These TCRs' antigens remain unknown. Sample: blood, either unsorted or a sorted T cell fraction (not recorded which). Receptor source: a male donor with ankylosing spondylitis.

The chain carries TRBV20-1 and TRBJ2-7, with unresolved D. The CDR3 spans 13 residues. The germline V gene encodes CDR1 DFQATT and CDR2 SNEGSKA (reference sequence). V lost 6 bases to trimming and J lost 0 bases, with 12 bases between them. The DNA of the CDR3 is TGCAGTGCCTCGACACTGAGCTCCTACGAGCAGTACTTC. It translates to CSASTLSSYEQYF.

This clonotype was found a few times. The rearrangement uses TRBV10-3 and TRBJ1-1; a possible D gene is TRBD1 (5 bases). This CDR3 is built from 12 residues. CDR1 and CDR2 (germline): ENHRY, SYGVKD. V lost 7 bases, J lost 4 bases, and 10 bases lay in between. CDR3: CAIKGRFTEAFF. Written as DNA, the CDR3 is TGTGCCATCAAGGGACGGTTCACTGAAGCTTTCTTT.

Only a few counts were recorded for this clonotype. This chain uses TRBV18 with TRBJ2-5; D is perhaps TRBD1 (7 bases). Per germline, CDR1 KGHSH and CDR2 LQKENI. The CDR3 loop spans 15 amino acids. Trimming shortened V by 0 bases and J by 2 bases, and 10 bases separated the two germline ends. The CDR3 here is CASSPPQGGQETQYF. The CDR3 nucleotides read TGTGCCAGCTCACCACCGCAGGGGGGACAAGAGACCCAGTACTTC.

V is TRBV5-4 and J is TRBJ2-1; the D is unclear. CDR3 size: 11 residues. The germline V and J ends were trimmed by 5 bases and 8 bases, with 8 bases remaining between them. CDR1 and CDR2 (germline): SGHNT, YYREEE (reference sequence). In nucleotides, the CDR3 is TGTGCCAGCAGTTTGTTGTATGAGCAGTTCTTC. It encodes CASSLLYEQFF.

This clonotype appeared a few times. V usage is TRBV5-1 and J usage is TRBJ2-1; the match to TRBD1 covers 7 bases. Germline V gene data show CDR1 as SGHRS and CDR2 as YFSETQ. The CDR3 is 15 residues long. V lost 3 bases, J lost 7 bases, and 10 bases stayed unmatched. CDR3 DNA sequence: TGCGCCAGCAGCTCTTCACCCACACAGGGGAATGAGCAGTTCTTC. Translated: CASSSSPTQGNEQFF.

This clonotype has at least ten counts. The rearrangement links TRBV20-1 to TRBJ2-5; 7 bases fit TRBD2. With 3 bases clipped from V and 5 bases from J, the junction kept 6 bases outside the gene matches. Germline lookup yields CDR1 DFQATT and CDR2 SNEGSKA (reference sequence). CDR3 length: 13 amino acids. The CDR3 here is CSARRGSWETQYF. For the CDR3, the DNA is TGCAGTGCTAGGCGGGGGTCCTGGGAGACCCAGTACTTC.

This clonotype was seen at least ten times. This rearrangement joins TRBV6-5 to TRBJ2-7; TRBD2 agrees at 14 bases. Trimming removed 4 bases from V and 7 bases from J; junction bases left unmatched: 12. Germline CDR1 reads MNHEY; CDR2 reads SVGAGI. The CDR3 runs 17 residues. The CDR3 here is CASSSSLLGLAGGEQYF. CDR3 bases: TGTGCCAGCAGTTCCTCCTTACTAGGACTAGCGGGAGGTGAGCAGTACTTC.

This clonotype was observed a handful of times. The chain couples TRBV5-1 to TRBJ1-4, with 7 bases that match TRBD1. Germline V gene sequence: CDR1 SGHRS, CDR2 YFSETQ. Trimming at V came to 4 bases and at J to 6 bases, leaving 6 bases not matched to a gene. The CDR3 length is 14 residues. CDR3 DNA: TGCGCCAGCAGCCTGACAGGGCGGGATGAAAAACTGTTTTTT. Protein product: CASSLTGRDEKLFF.

This clonotype was detected only a few times. The chain links TRBV6-2 or TRBV6-3 to TRBJ2-5; maybe TRBD1 (6 bases). Trimming removed 5 bases at V and 5 bases at J, with 9 bases between. The CDR3 extends over 12 amino acids. CDR1 and CDR2 from the germline V gene are MNHEY and SVGEGT. Here the CDR3 reads CASSRTVETQYF. The CDR3 DNA reads TGTGCCAGCAGTAGGACAGTGGAGACCCAGTACTTC.

Notes on this clonotype: The junction and the germline gene differ at one end; a read error may be behind it. The chain recombines TRBV7-8 with TRBJ1-5; TRBD1 might be the D (5 bases). CDR1 and CDR2 from the germline V gene are SGHVS and FQNEAQ. CDR3 length: 15 amino acids. CDR3 nucleotides: TGTGCCAGCAGCTTATTTTCGTCAGGGAATCAGCCCAAGCATTTT. Protein: CASSLFSSGNQPKHF.

This clonotype was picked up a small number of times. V gene TRBV7-2 combines with J gene TRBJ2-3; TRBD1 is a possible D gene (6 bases). The CDR3 has 15 residues. In germline, CDR1 is SGHTA, CDR2 FQGNSA. Trimming pared 1 base from V and 4 bases from J, leaving 12 bases between. The CDR3 sequence: CASSLGVQGADTQYF. Here the CDR3 DNA reads TGTGCCAGCAGCTTAGGCGTACAGGGCGCAGATACGCAGTATTTT.

This clonotype was detected only a few times. The genes are TRBV6-2 or TRBV6-3 and TRBJ2-1; the match to TRBD2 covers 8 bases. The V segment lost 2 bases and the J segment 6 bases; nucleotides outside the gene matches: 9. The CDR3 has 16 residues. The V gene's germline CDR1 is MNHEY and CDR2 SVGEGT. The chain's CDR3 is CASSYLLGTRSNEQFF. As DNA, the CDR3 is TGTGCCAGCAGTTACCTTCTCGGGACTAGATCCAATGAGCAGTTCTTC.

CDR3 protein: CATSANPGNEQFF. The DNA of the CDR3 is TGTGCCACCAGCGCTAACCCAGGAAATGAGCAGTTCTTC. The genes are TRBV15 and TRBJ2-1; D gene uncertain. Between the trimmed V and J ends, which lost 5 bases and 7 bases, there was a span of 12 bases. Germline CDR1 reads LNHNV; CDR2 reads YYDKDF (reference sequence). The CDR3 has 13 residues.

The genes are TRBV6-5 and TRBJ2-5; tentatively, D is TRBD1 or TRBD2 (5 bases each). Deletions cut 6 bases from V and 5 bases from J, with 10 bases between. The CDR3 consists of 12 residues. Germline values: CDR1 MNHEY, CDR2 SVGAGI. The CDR3 here is CASRGWGETQYF. The CDR3, as DNA: TGTGCCAGCAGGGGCTGGGGGGAGACCCAGTACTTC.

A few counts support this clonotype. The gene calls are TRBV7-2 and TRBJ2-3; 9 positions agree with TRBD2. This CDR3 region has 14 residues. CDR1 and CDR2 (germline): SGHTA, FQGNSA. After removal of 6 bases from V and 5 bases from J, the junction contained 6 bases not matched to a gene. As DNA, the CDR3 is TGTGCCAGCAGTCGCGGGGGGGCCGTAGATACGCAGTATTTT. Translated, it gives CASSRGGAVDTQYF.

This clonotype showed up many times. The rearrangement joins TRBV28 to TRBJ1-1, with D hard to call. V was clipped by 1 base and J by 4 bases, with 10 bases between them. Germline lookup yields CDR1 MDHEN and CDR2 SYDVKM. The CDR3 is 14 amino acids. The CDR3 loop reads CASSLLGFGTEAFF. CDR3 nucleotide sequence: TGTGCCAGCAGTTTATTGGGCTTTGGCACTGAAGCTTTCTTT.

The table lists this clonotype with a few counts. V and J are TRBV20-1 and TRBJ1-1, with D unclear. V shed 3 bases and J shed 1 base, with 15 bases lying between them. The CDR3 runs 15 residues. Germline CDR1 and CDR2: DFQATT and SNEGSKA (reference sequence). CDR3: CSARSGLPGNTEAFF. Here the CDR3 DNA reads TGCAGTGCTAGGTCGGGTCTTCCGGGGAACACTGAAGCTTTCTTT.

The rearrangement uses TRBV6-2 or TRBV6-3 and TRBJ2-2; TRBD2 aligns across 14 bases. Germline V gene sequence: CDR1 MNHEY, CDR2 SVGEGT. V lost 9 bases to trimming and J lost 2 bases; unmatched junction nucleotides: 11. This CDR3 comprises 18 residues. The CDR3 sequence: CASSQTGLAGVNTGELFF. The CDR3 bases are TGTGCCAGTTCCCAGACGGGACTAGCGGGAGTAAACACCGGGGAGCTGTTTTTT.

This clonotype was observed a few times. The rearrangement uses TRBV20-1 and TRBJ2-2; unclear D gene. The germline gives CDR1 DFQATT, CDR2 SNEGSKA (reference sequence). V was cut by 1 base and J by 4 bases, with 7 bases left in between. CDR3 length equals 13 residues. DNA for the CDR3: TGCAGTGCTAGAGTGAGCGTCACCGGGGAGCTGTTTTTT. Protein sequence: CSARVSVTGELFF.

This clonotype was recorded a few times. The chain has TRBV20-1 and TRBJ1-5; D not certain. CDR3 length: 13 residues. V lost 5 bases and J lost 1, with 9 bases in between. Germline loops: CDR1 DFQATT, CDR2 SNEGSKA (reference sequence). The CDR3, as DNA: TGCAGTGCTTCGAAAGACAGCAATCAGCCCCAGCATTTT. Its protein product is CSASKDSNQPQHF.

This clonotype was observed a handful of times. The J gene is TRBJ1-2, the V gene TRBV6-5; TRBD1 is a possible D gene (6 bases). Trimming cost V 10 bases and J 1 base, with 10 bases left between them. Germline V gene lookup returns CDR1 MNHEY and CDR2 SVGAGI. The CDR3 covers 12 residues. The CDR3 protein is CATRTVNYGYTF. The CDR3, as DNA: TGTGCCACCAGGACAGTTAACTATGGCTACACCTTC.

This chain uses TRBV4-3 with TRBJ2-1; 11 nucleotides match TRBD1. CDR1 and CDR2 from the germline V gene are LGHNA and YSLEER. V shed 4 bases, J shed 9 bases, and the junction held 8 bases outside the gene matches. This CDR3 region has 15 residues. CDR3 loop: CASSRRGQGVGEQFF. The CDR3, as DNA: TGCGCCAGCAGCCGGCGGGGACAGGGGGTTGGTGAGCAGTTCTTC.